This TCR beta chain was recorded in a study of Graves' ophthalmopathy and Graves' hyperthyroidism. Using RNA transcripts, the TCR beta CDR3 regions were amplified. First-round RT-PCR with HTBI primers preceded a second-round multiplex PCR. MiXCR, run by TCRdb on the multiplex PCR reads, gives a single entry per CDR3 protein. The table has around 670,000 distinct CDR3 sequences, 40% seen once. The ends were cut back, 7 bases at V and 3 bases at J, with 16 bases in the middle. Germline V gives CDR1 SQVTM, CDR2 ANQGSEA. This CDR3 has 13 residues. Sequenced input: peripheral blood. The chain uses TRBV29-1 and TRBJ2-7; possibly TRBD2 for D (6 bases). The receptor was isolated from an adult man with Graves' ophthalmopathy. CDR3 nucleotides: TGCAGCGCTGTGGTCGGACTACTCTACGAGCAGTACTTC. It encodes CSAVVGLLYEQYF.